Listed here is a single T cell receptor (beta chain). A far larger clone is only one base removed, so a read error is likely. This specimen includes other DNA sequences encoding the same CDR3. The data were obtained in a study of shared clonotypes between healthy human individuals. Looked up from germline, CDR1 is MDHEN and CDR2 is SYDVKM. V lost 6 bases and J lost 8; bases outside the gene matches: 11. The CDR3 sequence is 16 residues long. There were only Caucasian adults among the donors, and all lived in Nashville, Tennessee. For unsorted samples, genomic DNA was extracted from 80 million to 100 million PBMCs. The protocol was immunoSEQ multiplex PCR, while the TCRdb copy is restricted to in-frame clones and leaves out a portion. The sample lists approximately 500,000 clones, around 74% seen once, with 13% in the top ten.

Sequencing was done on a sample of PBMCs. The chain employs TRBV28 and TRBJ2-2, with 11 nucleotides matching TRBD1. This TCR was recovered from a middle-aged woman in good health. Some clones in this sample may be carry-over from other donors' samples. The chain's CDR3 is CASSPDRGLPTGELFF. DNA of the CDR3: TGTGCCAGCAGCCCGGACAGGGGGCTTCCCACTGGGGAGCTGTTTTTT.